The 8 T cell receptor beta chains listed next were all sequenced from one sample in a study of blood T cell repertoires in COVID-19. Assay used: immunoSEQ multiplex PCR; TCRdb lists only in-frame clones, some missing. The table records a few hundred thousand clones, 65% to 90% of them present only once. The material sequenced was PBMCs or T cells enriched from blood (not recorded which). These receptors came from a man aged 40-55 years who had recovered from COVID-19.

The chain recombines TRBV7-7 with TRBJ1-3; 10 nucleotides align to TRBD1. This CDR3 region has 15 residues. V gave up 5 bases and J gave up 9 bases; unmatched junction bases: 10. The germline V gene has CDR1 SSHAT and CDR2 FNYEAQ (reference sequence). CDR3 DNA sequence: TGTGCCAGCAGCGCAGAGACAGGGGGCTGGGCCACCATATATTTT. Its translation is CASSAETGGWATIYF.

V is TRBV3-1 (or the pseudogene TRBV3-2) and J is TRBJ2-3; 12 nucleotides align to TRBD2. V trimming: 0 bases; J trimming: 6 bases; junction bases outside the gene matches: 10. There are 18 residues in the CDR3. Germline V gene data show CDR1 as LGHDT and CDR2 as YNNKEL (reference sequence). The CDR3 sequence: CASSQDRASGRVRDTQYF. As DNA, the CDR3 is TGTGCCAGCAGCCAAGATCGGGCTAGCGGGAGGGTGAGGGATACGCAGTATTTT.

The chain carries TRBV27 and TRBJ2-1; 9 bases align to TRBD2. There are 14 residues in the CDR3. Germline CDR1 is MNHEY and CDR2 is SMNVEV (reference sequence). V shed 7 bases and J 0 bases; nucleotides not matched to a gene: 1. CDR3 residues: CASIAGASYNEQFF. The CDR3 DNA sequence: TGTGCCAGCATAGCGGGAGCCTCCTACAATGAGCAGTTCTTC.

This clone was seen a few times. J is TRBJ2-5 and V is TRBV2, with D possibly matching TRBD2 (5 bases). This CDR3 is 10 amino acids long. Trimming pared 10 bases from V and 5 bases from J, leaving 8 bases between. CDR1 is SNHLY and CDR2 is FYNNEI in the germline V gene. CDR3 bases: TGTGCCACCGGACTGGAGACCCAGTACTTC. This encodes CATGLETQYF.

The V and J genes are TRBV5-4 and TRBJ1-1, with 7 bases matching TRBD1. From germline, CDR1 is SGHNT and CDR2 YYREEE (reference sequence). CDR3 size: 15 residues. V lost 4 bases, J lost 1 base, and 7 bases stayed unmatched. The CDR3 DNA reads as TGTGCCAGCAGCCGTGACAGGGTATCGAACACTGAAGCTTTCTTT. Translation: CASSRDRVSNTEAFF.

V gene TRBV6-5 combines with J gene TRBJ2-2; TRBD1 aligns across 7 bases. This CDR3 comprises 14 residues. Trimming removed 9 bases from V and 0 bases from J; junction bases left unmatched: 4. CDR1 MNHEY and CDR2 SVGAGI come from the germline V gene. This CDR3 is CASEGGANTGELFF. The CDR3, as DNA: TGTGCCAGTGAAGGGGGCGCGAACACCGGGGAGCTGTTTTTT.

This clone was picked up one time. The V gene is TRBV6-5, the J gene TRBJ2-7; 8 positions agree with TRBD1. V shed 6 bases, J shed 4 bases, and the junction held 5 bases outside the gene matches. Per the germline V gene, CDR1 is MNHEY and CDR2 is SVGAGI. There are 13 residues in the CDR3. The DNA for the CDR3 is TGTGCCAGCAGCGGCAGGGGGCGTTACGAGCAGTACTTC. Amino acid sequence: CASSGRGRYEQYF.

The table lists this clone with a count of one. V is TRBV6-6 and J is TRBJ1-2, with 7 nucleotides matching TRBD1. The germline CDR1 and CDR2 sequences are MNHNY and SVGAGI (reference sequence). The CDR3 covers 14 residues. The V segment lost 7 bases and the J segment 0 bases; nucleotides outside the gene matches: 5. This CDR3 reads CASKTGTANYGYTF. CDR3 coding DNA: TGTGCCAGCAAAACCGGGACAGCTAACTATGGCTACACCTTC.